A single sample is the source of the 29 T cell receptor beta chains below, sequenced in a study of PD-L1 blockade in urothelial cancer. Using immunoSEQ multiplex PCR, the repertoire was profiled, and TCRdb retains in-frame clones only, with some absent. The table has tens of thousands of clones, around 83% seen once; the top ten hold about a tenth. Documented time point: pretreatment peripheral blood. This material consisted of PBMCs, taken around atezolizumab (anti-PD-L1) treatment. The receptors derive from a woman in her seventies with urothelial cancer.

This chain connects TRBV19 to TRBJ2-5; 15 nucleotides agree with TRBD2. The CDR3 covers 16 residues. Germline V gene lookup returns CDR1 LNHDA and CDR2 SQIVND (reference sequence). J was trimmed by 5 bases and V by 4 bases; bases with no gene match: 5. Written as DNA, the CDR3 is TGTGCCAGTAGTAGGACTAGCGGGAGGGCCTGGGAGACCCAGTACTTC. This gives the protein CASSRTSGRAWETQYF.

The chain joins TRBV7-2 to TRBJ2-3; 7 bases match TRBD1. The ends lost 1 base at V and 4 bases at J; junction bases unmatched: 5. The germline V gene has CDR1 SGHTA and CDR2 FQGNSA. This CDR3 is built from 15 residues. CDR3 sequence: CASSLGPQGADTQYF. CDR3 nucleotides: TGTGCCAGCAGCTTAGGACCCCAGGGGGCAGATACGCAGTATTTT.

This rearrangement joins TRBV27 to TRBJ2-5, with 16 bases that match TRBD2. The trim removed 0 bases at V and 2 bases at J, leaving 3 bases unmatched. The germline V gene has CDR1 MNHEY and CDR2 SMNVEV (reference sequence). This CDR3 has 18 amino acids. In DNA, the CDR3 is TGTGCCAGCAGTTTATCCCCGGGACTAGCGGGAGGGCAAGAGACCCAGTACTTC. Protein: CASSLSPGLAGGQETQYF.

This chain uses TRBV5-1 with TRBJ1-5; a possible D gene is TRBD1 (6 bases). V was shortened by 5 bases and J by 3 bases, with 12 bases between the two germline ends. The CDR3 has 14 residues. From germline, CDR1 is SGHRS and CDR2 YFSETQ. CDR3 amino acids: CASSNGQSNQPQHF. CDR3 DNA sequence: TGCGCCAGCAGTAATGGACAGTCCAATCAGCCCCAGCATTTT. The whole variable domain, filled in from reference TRBV5-1 and TRBJ1-5, reads KAGVTQTPRYLIKTRGQQVTLSCSPISGHRSVSWYQQTPGQGLQFLFEYFSETQRNKGNFPGRFSGRQFSNSRSEMNVSTLELGDSALYLCASSNGQSNQPQHFGDGTRLSIL.

The rearrangement links TRBV5-4 to TRBJ1-1; D unresolved. CDR3 size: 13 residues. Germline V gene sequence: CDR1 SGHNT, CDR2 YYREEE (reference sequence). V dropped 2 bases and J dropped 1 base, with 6 bases sitting between them. In DNA, the CDR3 is TGTGCCAGCAGCTTTTCAGAGAACACTGAAGCTTTCTTT. Translation gives CASSFSENTEAFF.

This chain links TRBV18 with TRBJ2-4; D gene ambiguous. V lost 3 bases to trimming and J lost 6 bases, with 9 bases between them. CDR1 KGHSH and CDR2 LQKENI come from the germline V gene. CDR3 length: 13 amino acids. CDR3 amino acids: CASSPQSRNIQYF. The CDR3 nucleotides read TGTGCCAGCTCACCTCAGTCTCGAAACATTCAGTACTTC.

CDR3 DNA: TGTGCCAGCAGTTGGGACAACTCTGGGGCCAACGTCCTGACTTTC. Encoded protein: CASSWDNSGANVLTF. The chain is built from TRBV27 and TRBJ2-6, with a tentative D call TRBD1 (6 bases). The CDR3 covers 15 residues. Germline CDR1 is MNHEY and CDR2 is SMNVEV (reference sequence). The V and J ends lost 4 bases and 0 bases respectively, with 7 bases between them.

V gene TRBV28 combines with J gene TRBJ2-3; 9 bases map to TRBD1. J was trimmed by 0 bases and V by 2 bases; bases with no gene match: 3. The CDR3 contains 16 residues. CDR1 and CDR2 from the germline V gene are MDHEN and SYDVKM. CDR3 protein: CASSLVQGASTDTQYF. The CDR3, as DNA: TGTGCCAGCAGTTTAGTACAGGGGGCCAGCACAGATACGCAGTATTTT.

The V gene is TRBV19, the J gene TRBJ1-5; 7 bases agree with TRBD1. Looked up from germline, CDR1 is LNHDA and CDR2 is SQIVND (reference sequence). The CDR3 is 14 amino acids. V lost 3 bases and J lost 10; bases outside the gene matches: 9. CDR3 DNA sequence: TGTGCCAGTAGTATTTGGCAGGGACAGCCTCCCCAGCATTTT. Translation: CASSIWQGQPPQHF.

The chain employs TRBV6-5 and TRBJ1-5; D call uncertain. Germline CDR1 MNHEY, CDR2 SVGAGI. This CDR3 has 16 residues. V was cut by 4 bases and J by 1 base, with 14 bases left in between. The CDR3 protein is CASSFSPRVSNQPQHF. The CDR3 nucleotides read TGTGCCAGCAGTTTTTCACCACGGGTAAGCAATCAGCCCCAGCATTTT.

This chain connects TRBV27 to TRBJ2-5, with D tentatively TRBD1 (5 bases). The CDR3 contains 14 residues. The germline V gene encodes CDR1 MNHEY and CDR2 SMNVEV (reference sequence). V gave up 5 bases and J gave up 2 bases, with 12 bases separating them. The CDR3 bases are TGTGCCAGCAGTGAGCAGGGATATCAAGAGACCCAGTACTTC. Encoded protein: CASSEQGYQETQYF.

Turning to this clone: A read error may produce the germline difference seen at one junction end. V and J are TRBV7-9 and TRBJ1-2, with TRBD1 matching over 9 bases. The CDR3 covers 15 residues. Looked up from germline, CDR1 is SEHNR and CDR2 is FQNEAQ (reference sequence). The CDR3 coding sequence is TGTGCCAGCAACTTATCTGGCGGGACAGGGCAGGGCTACACCTTC. Translated, it gives CASNLSGGTGQGYTF.

The chain recombines TRBV18 with TRBJ2-7, with 8 nucleotides matching TRBD1. The germline V gene encodes CDR1 KGHSH and CDR2 LQKENI. The CDR3 runs to 15 residues. The V gene end was trimmed by 1 base and the J gene end by 3 bases; junction bases not matched to a gene: 5. The CDR3 coding sequence is TGTGCCAGCTCACCACAGGGGGGACAGGACTACGAGCAGTACTTC. Its protein product is CASSPQGGQDYEQYF. Full variable domain (outside the CDR3, taken from reference TRBV18 and TRBJ2-7): NAGVMQNPRHLVRRRGQEARLRCSPMKGHSHVYWYRQLPEEGLKFMVYLQKENIIDESGMPKERFSAEFPKEGPSILRIQQVVRGDSAAYFCASSPQGGQDYEQYFGPGTRLTVT.

V usage is TRBV6-1 and J usage is TRBJ1-2; 12 nucleotides align to TRBD1. V trimming: 6 bases; J trimming: 4 bases; junction bases outside the gene matches: 6. The germline V gene has CDR1 MNHNS and CDR2 SASEGT. There are 15 residues in the CDR3. The CDR3 spells CASRGQGAIVYGYTF. In DNA, the CDR3 is TGTGCCAGCAGGGGACAGGGGGCCATTGTCTATGGCTACACCTTC.

This chain joins TRBV13 and TRBJ2-6; 8 bases agree with TRBD2. The junction had 12 bases not matched to a gene; V was cut back by 6 bases and J by 5 bases. CDR1 and CDR2 (germline): PRHDT, FYEKMQ (reference sequence). CDR3 length equals 17 residues. CDR3 protein: CASRQNGGALRANVLTF. CDR3 nucleotides: TGTGCCAGCAGACAAAACGGGGGGGCCCTGCGGGCCAACGTCCTGACTTTC.

V usage is TRBV13 and J usage is TRBJ1-2; tentative D call: TRBD1 (6 bases). CDR1 and CDR2 from the germline V gene are PRHDT and FYEKMQ (reference sequence). The CDR3 covers 15 residues. Trimming took 1 base from V and 6 from J, leaving 15 bases between them. CDR3 bases: TGTGCCAGCAGCTTAGTCCAGGGGTTATCACATGGCTACACCTTC. Translation: CASSLVQGLSHGYTF.

The V gene is TRBV4-3, the J gene TRBJ2-7; the D gene is possibly TRBD1 (5 bases). Trimming stripped 0 bases from V and 6 bases from J, with 12 bases between. CDR1 and CDR2 from the germline V gene are LGHNA and YSLEER. CDR3 length: 14 amino acids. The CDR3 loop is CASSQDSGAVEQYF. CDR3 coding DNA: TGCGCCAGCAGCCAAGATAGTGGGGCAGTCGAGCAGTACTTC.

V and J are TRBV30 and TRBJ1-1; D uncertain. The CDR3 runs 15 residues. Germline V gene sequence: CDR1 GTSNPN, CDR2 SVGIG (reference sequence). The germline V and J ends were trimmed by 5 bases and 1 base, with 17 bases remaining between them. The CDR3 reads CAWWAFRWANTEAFF. DNA for the CDR3: TGTGCCTGGTGGGCCTTTAGGTGGGCGAACACTGAAGCTTTCTTT.

The rearrangement uses TRBV27 and TRBJ2-7; 13 nucleotides align to TRBD2. V trimming: 5 bases; J trimming: 6 bases; junction bases outside the gene matches: 7. The CDR3 sequence is 15 residues long. CDR1 MNHEY and CDR2 SMNVEV come from the germline V gene (reference sequence). CDR3 in amino acids: CASSTPGLAGSEQYF. The CDR3 nucleotides read TGTGCCAGCAGTACCCCGGGACTAGCGGGATCCGAGCAGTACTTC.

V usage is TRBV28 and J usage is TRBJ2-1; TRBD1 matches at 7 bases. J was trimmed by 7 bases and V by 0 bases; bases with no gene match: 9. The CDR3 is 16 amino acids. Germline CDR1 is MDHEN and CDR2 is SYDVKM. The CDR3 bases are TGTGCCAGCAGTTTATGGGGCGGACAGGTGTGGAATGAGCAGTTCTTC. It codes for CASSLWGGQVWNEQFF.

The rearrangement links TRBV19 to TRBJ2-7; D is uncertain. Germline V gene lookup returns CDR1 LNHDA and CDR2 SQIVND (reference sequence). The CDR3 is 12 residues long. V was cut by 5 bases and J by 3 bases, with 8 bases left in between. CDR3 amino acids: CASSAADYEQYF. The CDR3 DNA reads TGTGCCAGTAGTGCCGCAGACTACGAGCAGTACTTC.

This chain joins TRBV30 and TRBJ1-2; D call uncertain. Germline V CDR1 and CDR2: GTSNPN, SVGIG (reference sequence). Trimming removed 0 bases from V and 6 bases from J, with 20 bases in between. This CDR3 region has 16 residues. The CDR3 bases are TGTGCCTGGAGTGTACTCCCGGGGAGGAGGGCGAATGGCTACACCTTC. It codes for CAWSVLPGRRANGYTF.

The chain employs TRBV7-2 and TRBJ1-1; D gene unclear. The germline V gene has CDR1 SGHTA and CDR2 FQGNSA. The CDR3 covers 14 residues. Between the trimmed V and J ends, which lost 3 bases and 2 bases, there was a span of 10 bases. CDR3 loop: CASSFSAGNTEAFF. The CDR3 region has the DNA TGTGCCAGCAGCTTTTCCGCAGGTAACACTGAAGCTTTCTTT.

The chain joins TRBV6-4 to TRBJ1-2, with no clear D. Germline V gene sequence: CDR1 MRHNA, CDR2 SNTAGT. V lost 2 bases and J lost 8, with 9 bases in between. The CDR3 is 12 residues long. The CDR3 DNA reads as TGTGCCAGCAGTGACGGGCCGGGGGGCTACACCTTC. Residues: CASSDGPGGYTF.

This chain links TRBV9 with TRBJ2-1; 7 bases agree with TRBD1. Germline V CDR1 and CDR2: SGDLS, YYNGEE. CDR3 length: 13 residues. The V gene end was trimmed by 0 bases and the J gene end by 8 bases; junction bases not matched to a gene: 2. CDR3 sequence reads: CASSVVTGDEQFF. The CDR3, as DNA: TGTGCCAGCAGCGTAGTAACAGGGGATGAGCAGTTCTTC.

The chain recombines TRBV7-8 with TRBJ1-2; possible D gene TRBD1, 5 bases. V lost 2 bases, J lost 3 bases, and 13 bases lay in between. CDR1 and CDR2 (germline): SGHVS, FQNEAQ. This CDR3 has 15 amino acids. CDR3 amino acids: CASSLTVGVDYGYTF. CDR3 in DNA: TGTGCCAGCAGCTTAACGGTAGGGGTGGACTATGGCTACACCTTC.

V is TRBV5-1 and J is TRBJ2-7; 12 bases are a match to TRBD2. The CDR3 length is 15 residues. Germline-derived CDR1 and CDR2 are SGHRS and YFSETQ. J gave up 4 bases and V 2 bases, and 4 bases lay outside the gene matches. The CDR3 is CASSLGTSGLYEQYF. DNA of the CDR3: TGCGCCAGCAGCTTAGGGACTAGCGGGCTTTACGAGCAGTACTTC.

The V call is TRBV5-1, the J call TRBJ2-2, with D possibly TRBD1 on 6 matching bases. The CDR3 is 16 residues long. Germline CDR1 reads SGHRS; CDR2 reads YFSETQ. Trimming took 1 base from V and 0 from J, leaving 10 bases between them. The chain's CDR3 is CASSLSQGPNTGELFF. The CDR3 nucleotides are TGCGCCAGCAGCTTGAGCCAGGGGCCGAACACCGGGGAGCTGTTTTTT. Looking up the rest from reference TRBV5-1 and TRBJ2-2 gives the full variable domain: KAGVTQTPRYLIKTRGQQVTLSCSPISGHRSVSWYQQTPGQGLQFLFEYFSETQRNKGNFPGRFSGRQFSNSRSEMNVSTLELGDSALYLCASSLSQGPNTGELFFGEGSRLTVL.

The gene calls are TRBV10-3 and TRBJ1-3; 7 positions match TRBD1. V was pared by 6 bases and J by 4 bases, with 12 bases of the junction left unmatched. The CDR3 runs 16 residues. Germline V gives CDR1 ENHRY, CDR2 SYGVKD. CDR3 coding DNA: TGTGCCATCAGCCTGAAAGGGGGCGACGCCGGAAACACCATATATTTT. Encoded protein: CAISLKGGDAGNTIYF.